This T cell receptor beta chain was found in a study of tumour-infiltrating T cells in Burkitt lymphoma. Study background: Survival, overall and progression-free, tracked with productive clonality.

The method was immunoSEQ multiplex PCR; TCRdb's version includes in-frame clones alone and lacks a portion of them. The repertoire holds roughly 7,200 clones, about 18% seen once, with approximately 3% in the top ten. Germline V CDR1 and CDR2: LNHDA, SQIVND (reference sequence). The CDR3 has 15 residues. With V trimmed by 0 bases and J by 2 bases, 2 bases remained unmatched. This receptor was identified in a human donor with diffuse large B-cell lymphoma. The sample comprised tumor tissue. The chain has TRBV19 and TRBJ2-7, with 9 nucleotides matching TRBD2. For the CDR3, the DNA is TGTGCCAGTAGTATAGATGCGGGAGGGCCCTACGAGCAGTACTTC. Amino acid sequence: CASSIDAGGPYEQYF.